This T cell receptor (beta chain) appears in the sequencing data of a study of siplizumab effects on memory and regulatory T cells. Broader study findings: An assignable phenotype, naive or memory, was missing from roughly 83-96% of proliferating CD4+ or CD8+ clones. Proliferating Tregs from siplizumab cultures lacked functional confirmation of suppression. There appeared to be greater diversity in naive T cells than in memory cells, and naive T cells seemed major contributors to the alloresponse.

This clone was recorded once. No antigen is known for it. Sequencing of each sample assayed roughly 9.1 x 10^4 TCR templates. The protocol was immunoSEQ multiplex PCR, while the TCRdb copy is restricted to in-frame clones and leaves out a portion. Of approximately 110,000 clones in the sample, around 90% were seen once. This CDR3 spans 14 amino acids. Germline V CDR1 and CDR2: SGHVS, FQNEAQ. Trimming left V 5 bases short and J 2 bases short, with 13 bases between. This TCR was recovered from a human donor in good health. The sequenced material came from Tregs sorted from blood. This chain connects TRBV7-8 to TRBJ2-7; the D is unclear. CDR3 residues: CASSPSLPTYEQYF. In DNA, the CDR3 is TGTGCCAGCAGCCCATCCTTACCTACCTACGAGCAGTACTTC. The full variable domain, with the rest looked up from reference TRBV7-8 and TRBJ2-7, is GAGVSQSPRYKVAKRGQDVALRCDPISGHVSLFWYQQALGQGPEFLTYFQNEAQLDKSGLPSDRFFAERPEGSVSTLKIQRTQQEDSAVYLCASSPSLPTYEQYFGPGTRLTVT.